The present entry profiles one T cell receptor beta chain with its context. These data originate in a study of OX40 agonist ivuxolimab in advanced cancers. Clones were read by immunoSEQ multiplex PCR, and TCRdb kept only the in-frame ones, dropping some. The table shows tens of thousands of clones, with around nine tenths occurring only once. CDR3 length: 14 residues. Germline V gives CDR1 SGHTA, CDR2 FQGNSA. V was clipped by 5 bases and J by 9 bases, with 14 bases between them. Sample: CD4+ or CD8+ T cells sorted from blood, taken in a trial of the OX40 agonist ivuxolimab. This chain joins TRBV7-2 and TRBJ1-6; no clear D. The source of this sequence is an adult with an advanced solid tumor such as melanoma, head and neck, liver or kidney cancer. CDR3 nucleotides: TGTGCCAGCAGCCTTCTACCCGAGGGTTCACCCCTCCACTTT. Translated, it gives CASSLLPEGSPLHF.